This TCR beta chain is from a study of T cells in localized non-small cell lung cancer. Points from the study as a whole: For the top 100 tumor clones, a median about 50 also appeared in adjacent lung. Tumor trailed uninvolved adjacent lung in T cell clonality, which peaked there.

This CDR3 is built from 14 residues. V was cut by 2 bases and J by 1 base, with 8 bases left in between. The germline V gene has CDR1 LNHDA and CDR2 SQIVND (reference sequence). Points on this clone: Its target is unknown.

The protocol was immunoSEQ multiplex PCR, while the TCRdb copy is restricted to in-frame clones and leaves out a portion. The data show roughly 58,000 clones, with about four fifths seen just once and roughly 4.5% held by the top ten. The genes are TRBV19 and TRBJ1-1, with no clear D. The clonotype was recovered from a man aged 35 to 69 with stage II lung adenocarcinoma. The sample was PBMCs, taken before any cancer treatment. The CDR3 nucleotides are TGTGCCAGTAGTATATTACGCCAGAACACTGAAGCTTTCTTT. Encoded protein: CASSILRQNTEAFF.